This T cell receptor beta chain was observed in a study of cytotoxic CD8 clonotypes in ibrutinib-treated CLL. This CDR3 has 16 amino acids. The trim removed 4 bases at V and 4 bases at J, leaving 9 bases unmatched. In germline, CDR1 is LNHDA, CDR2 SQIVND (reference sequence). Method: immunoSEQ multiplex PCR; TCRdb's copy keeps in-frame clones and lacks some. The top ten clones hold approximately 2% of a sample with 150,000 to 200,000 clones, more than 75% of them seen once. The chain couples TRBV19 to TRBJ1-4; the match to TRBD1 covers 7 bases. This sample comprised PBMCs, obtained after 12 months of ibrutinib treatment. The sequence derives from a human donor with chronic lymphocytic leukemia. CDR3 DNA sequence: TGTGCCAGTAGTAGGAGACAGGGTAACTTTAATGAAAAACTGTTTTTT. It translates to CASSRRQGNFNEKLFF.